This TCR beta chain was identified in a study of Ad26.COV2.S vaccination and SARS-CoV-2 variants. Generated by immunoSEQ multiplex PCR, the TCRdb table keeps only in-frame clones and is missing some. This table has about 440,000 clones, 70% to 90% appearing once. The treatment: about 20 received Ad26.COV2.S at low or high dose, single or two shots; 5 received placebo; per-sample allocation not given. Material that was analyzed had been drawn on day 63 after the first vaccine or placebo injection. CDR3 length: 15 amino acids. Germline V gene data show CDR1 as LGHDT and CDR2 as YNNKEL (reference sequence). The ends lost 2 bases at V and 7 bases at J; junction bases unmatched: 7.

The clonotype was recovered from a person aged 18-60 years who received the Ad26.COV2.S COVID-19 vaccine or a placebo. This chain joins TRBV3-1 (or the pseudogene TRBV3-2) and TRBJ1-4, with 7 bases matching TRBD1. The starting material was peripheral blood, obtained in a trial of Ad26.COV2.S vaccine versus placebo. The CDR3, as DNA: TGTGCCAGCAGCCAAAGGACAGGCTACTTTGAAAAACTGTTTTTT. Translating it yields CASSQRTGYFEKLFF.